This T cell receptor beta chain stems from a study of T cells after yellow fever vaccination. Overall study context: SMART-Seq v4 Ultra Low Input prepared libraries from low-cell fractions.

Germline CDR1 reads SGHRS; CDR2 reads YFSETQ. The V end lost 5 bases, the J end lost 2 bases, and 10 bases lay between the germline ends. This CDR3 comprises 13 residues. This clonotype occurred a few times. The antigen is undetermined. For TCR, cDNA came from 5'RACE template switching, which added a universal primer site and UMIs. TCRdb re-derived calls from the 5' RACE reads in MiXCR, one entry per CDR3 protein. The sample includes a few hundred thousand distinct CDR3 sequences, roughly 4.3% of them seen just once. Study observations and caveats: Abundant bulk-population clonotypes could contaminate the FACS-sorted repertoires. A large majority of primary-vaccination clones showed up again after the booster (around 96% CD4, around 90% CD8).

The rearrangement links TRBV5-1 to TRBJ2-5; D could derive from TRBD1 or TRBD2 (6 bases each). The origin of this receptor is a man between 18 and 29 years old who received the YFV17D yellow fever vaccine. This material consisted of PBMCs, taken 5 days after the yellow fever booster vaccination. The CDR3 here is CASSWGAQETQYF. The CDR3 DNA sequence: TGCGCCAGCAGTTGGGGGGCACAAGAGACCCAGTACTTC.